This T cell receptor beta chain was recorded in a study of human T cells and chemical hapten exposure. Noted time point: pre-sensitization, week 0. Treatment defined: therapeutic diphenylcyclopropenone sensitization with weekly scalp DPC. This CDR3 is built from 13 residues. Germline assignment: CDR1 MNHEY and CDR2 SMNVEV (reference sequence). The ends were cut back, 2 bases at V and 10 bases at J, with 9 bases in the middle. TCRdb reprocessed the RACE reads with MiXCR, giving one entry per CDR3 protein. Of a few hundred thousand distinct CDR3 sequences in the sample, roughly 6% were seen once. Comments on this clonotype: What it binds is unknown.

General study points: Large CDR3 similarity clusters arose significantly more often from expanded TCRs than from controls.

The sequences come from whole blood, collected in connection with sensitization to the hapten diphenylcyclopropenone (DPC). The V gene is TRBV27, the J gene TRBJ1-6; no definite D call. This TCR was sampled from a woman between 18 and 29 years old with alopecia areata. Some clones in this sample may be carry-over from other donors' samples. CDR3 amino acids: CASSLREGSPLHF. The DNA of the CDR3 is TGTGCCAGCAGTTTAAGGGAAGGCTCACCCCTCCACTTT.